Described below is a single T cell receptor (beta chain) sequence and its context. Its specificity is unknown. The germline gene is not matched at one end of the junction; a read error may be the cause. The CDR3 spans 15 residues. Germline V lookup: CDR1 LNHNV, CDR2 YYDKDF (reference sequence). The data originate from a study of CD8+CD57+ T cells in acquired aplastic anemia. CDR3 and TCR beta VDJ profiling relied on a genomic DNA template. TCRdb fed the reads into MiXCR, producing one record per CDR3 protein. Of roughly 80,000 distinct CDR3 sequences in the sample, roughly 70% are singletons; the top ten hold roughly 80%. Study-level results: About 30 shared CD8+ CDR3s appeared highly expressed within patients' immunodominant clones.

By flow cytometry, patients selected for sequencing had shown an expansion of CD8+CD57+ cells. This clonotype was obtained from a human donor with aplastic anemia. Sequences were obtained from sorted CD4+, CD8+, or CD8+CD57+ T cells (not recorded which) from PBMCs. This chain connects TRBV15 to TRBJ1-4; tentative D call: TRBD1 (6 bases). The CDR3 loop reads CATRQDGGPGEKLSF. In nucleotides, the CDR3 is TGTGCCACCAGACAGGACGGGGGGCCTGGTGAAAAACTGTCTTTT.